This TCR beta chain was obtained from a study of cytomegalovirus exposure and HLA in healthy donors. TCRdb's copy holds only in-frame clones and misses some; the assay was immunoSEQ multiplex PCR. The profile shows around 300,000 clones, nearly 90% of them singletons. Study-level findings and limits: TCR beta chains numbering under 200 were designated cytomegalovirus-associated. High sensitivity and specificity were reportedly achieved when the classifier diagnosed cytomegalovirus status.

The study drew the donors from its approximately 110-subject validation cohort, separate from the roughly 710-subject first cohort. To note about this clone: The antigen is unknown.

The CDR3 is 15 amino acids. Trimming removed 3 bases from V and 8 bases from J, with 15 bases in between. Germline V gene data show CDR1 as SGHRS and CDR2 as YFSETQ. Sequencing used PBMCs. This sequence joins TRBV5-1 and TRBJ1-6, with D tentatively TRBD1 (6 bases). The TCR comes from a man aged 25-45 years in good health and CMV-seronegative. The DNA for the CDR3 is TGCGCCAGCAGCTGGACTCAGGGGCCGGATTCACCCCTCCACTTT. It translates to CASSWTQGPDSPLHF.